A single sample gave rise to the 23 T cell receptor beta chains below, sequenced in a study of control samples from healthy donors and cancer patients. This table comes from immunoSEQ multiplex PCR, and its TCRdb copy is limited to in-frame clones, with some not included. The sample includes about 86,000 clones, 85% to 90% of them seen just once. The sample comprised PBMCs. The receptors shown here come from a woman aged 45-60 years with colorectal cancer.

In its sample, this clone was seen once. This chain connects TRBV19 to TRBJ2-2; the D gene is possibly TRBD2 (6 bases). V lost 6 bases to trimming and J lost 6 bases, with 14 bases between them. The CDR3 has 14 residues. Germline lookup yields CDR1 LNHDA and CDR2 SQIVND (reference sequence). The DNA of the CDR3 is TGTGCCAGTAGCCGGGCGCCGGGGGCCGGGGAGCTGTTTTTT. It is translated as CASSRAPGAGELFF.

The chain combines TRBV4-3 with TRBJ1-1; D gene uncertain. The ends were cut back, 1 base at V and 7 bases at J, with 13 bases in the middle. Germline CDR1 reads LGHNA; CDR2 reads YSLEER. The CDR3 totals 14 residues. Here the CDR3 reads CASSQVFGPHEAFF. CDR3 nucleotides: TGCGCCAGCAGCCAAGTTTTCGGGCCCCATGAAGCTTTCTTT.

The rearrangement links TRBV30 to TRBJ1-2; D might be TRBD1 (5 bases). Germline loops: CDR1 GTSNPN, CDR2 SVGIG (reference sequence). V lost 5 bases, J lost 6 bases, and 13 bases lay in between. The CDR3 sequence is 12 residues long. CDR3 nucleotides: TGTGCCTGGGAGGGGTCGGCTAATGGCTACACCTTC. Translated, it gives CAWEGSANGYTF. The entire variable domain, with the rest obtained from reference TRBV30 and TRBJ1-2, is as follows: SQTIHQWPATLVQPVGSPLSLECTVEGTSNPNLYWYRQAAGRGLQLLFYSVGIGQISSEVPQNLSASRPQDRQFILSSKKLLLSDSGFYLCAWEGSANGYTFGSGTRLTVV.

This clone was seen only once. The rearrangement links TRBV30 to TRBJ2-2, with 12 positions matching TRBD2. V gave up 6 bases and J gave up 4 bases; unmatched junction bases: 12. Germline V gives CDR1 GTSNPN, CDR2 SVGIG (reference sequence). The CDR3 totals 17 residues. CDR3 amino acids: CACINPGLAGPTGELFF. CDR3 DNA: TGTGCCTGTATAAATCCGGGACTAGCGGGTCCCACCGGGGAGCTGTTTTTT. Variable domain in full (rest from reference TRBV30 and TRBJ2-2): SQTIHQWPATLVQPVGSPLSLECTVEGTSNPNLYWYRQAAGRGLQLLFYSVGIGQISSEVPQNLSASRPQDRQFILSSKKLLLSDSGFYLCACINPGLAGPTGELFFGEGSRLTVL.

The V call is TRBV5-1, the J call TRBJ1-1; D perhaps matches TRBD1 (5 bases). The CDR3 runs to 15 residues. CDR1 is SGHRS, CDR2 YFSETQ, per germline. Trimming took 1 base from V and 0 from J, leaving 10 bases between them. The CDR3 coding sequence is TGCGCCAGCAGCTTGTTACGGGGCGTGAACACTGAAGCTTTCTTT. This sequence encodes CASSLLRGVNTEAFF.

The chain couples TRBV30 to TRBJ1-3; unclear D gene. In germline, CDR1 is GTSNPN, CDR2 SVGIG (reference sequence). V shed 4 bases and J shed 3 bases, with 4 bases lying between them. The CDR3 totals 11 residues. This CDR3 is CAWTGGNTIYF. The CDR3 DNA reads TGTGCCTGGACCGGTGGAAACACCATATATTTT.

This clone has just one count. The V and J genes are TRBV6-2 or TRBV6-3 and TRBJ1-6; D may be TRBD1 (5 bases). The CDR3 covers 15 residues. Trimming stripped 4 bases from V and 10 bases from J, with 17 bases between. CDR1 and CDR2 from the germline V gene are MNHEY and SVGEGT. The CDR3 sequence is CASSSRAGWLSPLHF. The CDR3 DNA sequence: TGTGCCAGCAGTTCGAGGGCAGGGTGGTTATCACCCCTCCACTTT.

The V gene is TRBV19, the J gene TRBJ2-3; 7 bases align to TRBD2. The CDR3 spans 14 residues. Per germline, CDR1 LNHDA and CDR2 SQIVND (reference sequence). J gave up 2 bases and V 5 bases, and 4 bases lay outside the gene matches. This chain's CDR3 is CASSGRGPTDTQYF. The CDR3 DNA follows: TGTGCCAGTAGTGGGAGGGGCCCCACAGATACGCAGTATTTT.

The chain links TRBV10-3 to TRBJ2-1; tentative D call: TRBD2 (6 bases). This CDR3 is built from 16 residues. The V gene's germline CDR1 is ENHRY and CDR2 SYGVKD. V lost 3 bases and J lost 3, with 15 bases in between. This chain's CDR3 is CAISDSGVLVYNEQFF. As DNA, the CDR3 is TGTGCCATCAGTGACTCGGGGGTCCTAGTCTACAATGAGCAGTTCTTC.

V and J are TRBV24-1 and TRBJ2-7; D may be TRBD1 (6 bases). The V gene's germline CDR1 is KGHDR and CDR2 SFDVKD. Trimming took off 6 bases at V and 1 base at J, with 21 bases between the two ends. The CDR3 contains 17 residues. CDR3 DNA: TGTGCCACCAGTTTTCAAACTACAGGGCCACTATCCTACGAGCAGTACGTC. Its translation is CATSFQTTGPLSYEQYV.

The rearrangement links TRBV7-8 to TRBJ2-3; 7 bases map to TRBD1. The CDR3 has 18 amino acids. J lost 1 base, V lost 2 bases, and 12 bases had no gene match. The germline CDR1 and CDR2 sequences are SGHVS and FQNEAQ. The CDR3 coding sequence is TGTGCCAGCAGCTTAAAAGGCAGGGGGATTACAGGCACAGATACGCAGTATTTT. It specifies CASSLKGRGITGTDTQYF.

The chain employs TRBV2 and TRBJ1-1; TRBD1 agrees at 12 bases. The CDR3 contains 16 residues. The junction had 9 bases not matched to a gene; V was cut back by 6 bases and J by 4 bases. Per germline, CDR1 SNHLY and CDR2 FYNNEI. CDR3 region: CASSSGTGGWGTEAFF. CDR3 sequence (DNA): TGTGCCAGCAGCTCCGGGACAGGGGGCTGGGGCACTGAAGCTTTCTTT.

The chain uses TRBV7-6 and TRBJ2-2; maybe TRBD1 (7 bases). V was clipped by 3 bases and J by 3 bases, with 8 bases between them. Germline CDR1 is SGHVS and CDR2 is FNYEAQ. The CDR3 consists of 14 residues. The CDR3 sequence: CASSFRGDTGELFF. CDR3 nucleotide sequence: TGTGCCAGCAGCTTCAGGGGGGACACCGGGGAGCTGTTTTTT.

The chain is built from TRBV3-1 (or the pseudogene TRBV3-2) and TRBJ1-3, with D hard to call. V lost 1 base and J 0 bases, leaving 7 bases between the germline ends. Per germline, CDR1 LGHDT and CDR2 YNNKEL (reference sequence). The CDR3 is made up of 15 amino acids. The CDR3 sequence is CASSQGRRSGNTIYF. CDR3 bases: TGTGCCAGCAGCCAAGGAAGACGCTCTGGAAACACCATATATTTT.

This rearrangement joins TRBV7-9 to TRBJ1-3; D may be TRBD1 (6 bases). The CDR3 has 16 residues. V dropped 3 bases and J dropped 0 bases, with 12 bases sitting between them. CDR1 and CDR2 (germline): SEHNR, FQNEAQ (reference sequence). The CDR3 protein is CASSFTDRTSGNTIYF. DNA of the CDR3: TGTGCCAGCAGCTTTACGGACAGAACCTCTGGAAACACCATATATTTT.

The chain links TRBV7-2 to TRBJ1-1; D gene unclear. Germline CDR1 is SGHTA and CDR2 is FQGNSA. V lost 1 base and J lost 6, with 12 bases in between. This CDR3 is 14 amino acids long. The CDR3 nucleotides are TGTGCCAGCAGCTTAGATCGGCATCCCTCTGAAGCTTTCTTT. The encoded protein is CASSLDRHPSEAFF.

The chain couples TRBV3-1 (or the pseudogene TRBV3-2) to TRBJ1-6; a weak D match, TRBD1 (5 bases). The germline gives CDR1 LGHDT, CDR2 YNNKEL (reference sequence). The CDR3 loop spans 14 amino acids. Trimming took 3 bases from V and 9 from J, leaving 12 bases between them. CDR3 protein: CASSQQIGASPLHF. The DNA of the CDR3 is TGTGCCAGCAGCCAGCAGATTGGGGCTTCACCCCTCCACTTT.

This chain uses TRBV3-1 (or the pseudogene TRBV3-2) with TRBJ2-2, with 8 nucleotides matching TRBD2. This CDR3 region has 14 residues. Germline-derived CDR1 and CDR2 are LGHDT and YNNKEL (reference sequence). The junction had 1 base not matched to a gene; V was cut back by 3 bases and J by 4 bases. The CDR3 nucleotides are TGTGCCAGCAGCCAGAGCGGGAGCACCGGGGAGCTGTTTTTT. Protein: CASSQSGSTGELFF.

The chain recombines TRBV10-3 with TRBJ2-5; maybe TRBD2 (5 bases). Germline V gene lookup returns CDR1 ENHRY and CDR2 SYGVKD. The CDR3 has 16 residues. V lost 6 bases, J lost 2 bases, and 19 bases lay in between. This chain's CDR3 is CAISFGPSRGQETQYF. The CDR3 nucleotides read TGTGCCATCAGCTTTGGACCCTCAAGAGGGCAAGAGACCCAGTACTTC.

The genes are TRBV18 and TRBJ2-5, with 7 nucleotides matching TRBD1. Per the germline V gene, CDR1 is KGHSH and CDR2 is LQKENI. The CDR3 is 15 amino acids. J was trimmed by 1 base and V by 1 base; bases with no gene match: 3. CDR3 loop: CASSPQGQAQETQYF. Here the CDR3 DNA reads TGTGCCAGCTCACCACAAGGACAGGCCCAAGAGACCCAGTACTTC.

The chain combines TRBV28 with TRBJ2-1; D gene ambiguous. The CDR3 consists of 12 residues. V lost 2 bases, J lost 9 bases, and 8 bases lay in between. The germline V gene encodes CDR1 MDHEN and CDR2 SYDVKM. The CDR3 loop is CASSLMRSEQFF. The CDR3 coding sequence is TGTGCCAGCAGTTTAATGAGGTCTGAGCAGTTCTTC.

V usage is TRBV11-1 and J usage is TRBJ1-5; D not certain. CDR3 length: 14 residues. V lost 1 base and J 6 bases, leaving 10 bases between the germline ends. The germline V gene has CDR1 SGHAT and CDR2 FQDESV (reference sequence). The CDR3 DNA is TGTGCCAGCAGCTTAGGACCCATCTCTCAGCCCCAGCATTTT. This encodes CASSLGPISQPQHF.

This clone has a single count. The V and J genes are TRBV12-3 or TRBV12-4 and TRBJ2-2; D remains ambiguous. V shed 5 bases and J shed 6 bases, with 10 bases lying between them. The CDR3 contains 13 residues. The CDR3 sequence is CASSGTTAGELFF. In DNA form, the CDR3 reads TGTGCCAGCAGTGGTACGACCGCCGGGGAGCTGTTTTTT.